This paragraph reports one T cell receptor beta chain. Its antigen is still unknown. V was pared by 4 bases and J by 2 bases, with 3 bases of the junction left unmatched. This CDR3 spans 14 amino acids. Germline V gene lookup returns CDR1 DFQATT and CDR2 SNEGSKA (reference sequence). The data are from a study of T cells in Graves' hyperthyroidism and ophthalmopathy. Study overall: Blood from the periphery was taken at initial diagnosis, before any treatment. Study-wide results and caveats: Most thyroid clonotypes that were expanded above 0.001 also turned up in blood. The model foresaw ophthalmopathy a median around seven months prior to onset.

The TCR beta CDR3 regions underwent amplification using RNA transcripts as the source. A first-round RT-PCR of the TCR CDR3 used the HTBI primer set. TCRdb re-derived calls from the multiplex PCR reads in MiXCR, one entry per CDR3 protein. The sample includes more than 450,000 distinct CDR3 sequences, 15% to 20% seen only once; the top ten take 40% to 50%. Individuals with ophthalmopathy presented a Clinical Activity Score of at least 3, a NOSPECS grade of at least 4 and a duration under 3 months. This clonotype originated in a man aged 35-49 years with Graves' ophthalmopathy. The sample was blood. This chain uses TRBV20-1 with TRBJ2-1, with TRBD2 matching over 9 bases. In DNA form, the CDR3 reads TGCAGTGCTACCGGACTAGCGACCTACAATGAGCAGTTCTTC. Its protein product is CSATGLATYNEQFF.